The present entry profiles one TCR beta chain with its context. Germline assignment: CDR1 SGHTA and CDR2 FQGTGA. Germline trimming cut 3 bases from V and 0 bases from J; bases unmatched to any gene: 3. There are 15 residues in the CDR3. This sample is part of a study of blood T cell repertoires in COVID-19. TCRdb's copy holds only in-frame clones and misses some; the assay was immunoSEQ multiplex PCR. The data contain 250,000 to 300,000 clones, roughly 91% of them singletons. The sample taken for sequencing was PBMCs or T cells enriched from blood (not recorded which). The rearrangement joins TRBV7-3 to TRBJ2-3, with TRBD2 matching over 7 bases. This clonotype originated in a middle-aged man who had recovered from COVID-19. This CDR3 is CASSFSGPSTDTQYF. For the CDR3, the DNA is TGTGCCAGCAGCTTTAGCGGGCCAAGCACAGATACGCAGTATTTT. The whole variable domain, filled in from reference TRBV7-3 and TRBJ2-3, reads GAGVSQTPSNKVTEKGKYVELRCDPISGHTALYWYRQSLGQGPEFLIYFQGTGAADDSGLPNDRFFAVRPEGSVSTLKIQRTERGDSAVYLCASSFSGPSTDTQYFGPGTRLTVL.